The T cell receptor (beta chain) under discussion was sequenced for a study of T cell changes during pregnancy in multiple sclerosis. The CDR3 has 16 residues. V lost 2 bases, J lost 4 bases, and 7 bases stayed unmatched. Germline V gives CDR1 SGHDT, CDR2 YYEEEE. Produced via immunoSEQ multiplex PCR; TCRdb's table is partial and in-frame only. The sample contains more than 50,000 clones, about 92% of which appear only once. The clonotype comes from a female donor in good health, enrolled as a control in a pregnancy study. The starting material was peripheral blood, obtained in the first trimester of pregnancy. The chain has TRBV5-6 and TRBJ1-5, with 9 bases lining up with TRBD1. CDR3 region: CASSLQGANRNQPQHF. The CDR3 region has the DNA TGTGCCAGCAGCTTACAGGGGGCTAACAGGAATCAGCCCCAGCATTTT.